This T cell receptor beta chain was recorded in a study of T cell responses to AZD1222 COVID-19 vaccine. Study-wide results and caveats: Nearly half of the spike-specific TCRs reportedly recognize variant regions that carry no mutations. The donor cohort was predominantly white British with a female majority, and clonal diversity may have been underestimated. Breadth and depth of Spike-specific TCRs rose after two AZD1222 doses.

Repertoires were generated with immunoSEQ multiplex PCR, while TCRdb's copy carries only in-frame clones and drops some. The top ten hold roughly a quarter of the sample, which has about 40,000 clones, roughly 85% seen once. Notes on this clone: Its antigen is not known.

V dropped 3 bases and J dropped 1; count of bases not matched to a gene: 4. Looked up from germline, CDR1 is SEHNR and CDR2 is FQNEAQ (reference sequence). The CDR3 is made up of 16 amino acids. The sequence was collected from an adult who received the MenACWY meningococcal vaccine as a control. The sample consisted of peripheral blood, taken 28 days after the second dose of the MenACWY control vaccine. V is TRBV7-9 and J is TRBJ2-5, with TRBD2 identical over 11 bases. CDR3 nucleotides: TGTGCCAGCAGCTTGAGACTAGCGGGAATCCAAGAGACCCAGTACTTC. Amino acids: CASSLRLAGIQETQYF. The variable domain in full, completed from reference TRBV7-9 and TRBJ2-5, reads DTGVSQNPRHKITKRGQNVTFRCDPISEHNRLYWYRQTLGQGPEFLTYFQNEAQLEKSRLLSDRFSAERPKGSFSTLEIQRTEQGDSAMYLCASSLRLAGIQETQYFGPGTRLLVL.